One and the same sample provided the 24 T cell receptor beta chains below, sequenced in a study of blood T cell repertoires in COVID-19. Sequencing used immunoSEQ multiplex PCR; TCRdb keeps in-frame clones, though not all of them. The sample lists 250,000 to 300,000 clones; more than 75% were seen once. Sequencing was performed on PBMCs or T cells enriched from blood (not recorded which). The receptors were sampled from a woman aged 45-59 years who had been exposed to COVID-19.

The rearrangement uses TRBV4-2 and TRBJ2-2; TRBD1 matches at 9 bases. V was clipped by 1 base and J by 5 bases; unmatched bases: 5. Germline CDR1 LGHNA, CDR2 YNFKEQ. The CDR3 loop spans 16 amino acids. CDR3 coding DNA: TGTGCCAGCAGCCAAGGACAGGGGGTAGGAACCGGGGAGCTGTTTTTT. Protein: CASSQGQGVGTGELFF.

This sequence joins TRBV5-1 and TRBJ2-5; D is unresolved. This CDR3 is built from 15 residues. The V and J ends lost 5 bases and 5 bases respectively, with 19 bases between them. Looked up from germline, CDR1 is SGHRS and CDR2 is YFSETQ. The CDR3 coding sequence is TGCGCCAGCAGACCCATACTCAACGCCCGGGAGACCCAGTACTTC. Translation gives CASRPILNARETQYF.

The chain is built from TRBV27 and TRBJ1-6; a possible D gene is TRBD1 (6 bases). V gave up 2 bases and J gave up 8 bases, with 10 bases separating them. Germline loops: CDR1 MNHEY, CDR2 SMNVEV (reference sequence). The CDR3 runs 14 residues. The CDR3 spells CASSLGQTYSPLHF. The CDR3 DNA follows: TGTGCCAGCAGTTTAGGACAGACATATTCACCCCTCCACTTT.

The genes are TRBV2 and TRBJ1-6, with 10 bases that match TRBD1. CDR1 SNHLY and CDR2 FYNNEI come from the germline V gene. V dropped 5 bases and J dropped 10; count of bases not matched to a gene: 5. The CDR3 loop spans 14 amino acids. The CDR3 DNA reads as TGTGCCAGCAGTACCGGGACAGGGGTCTCACCCCTCCACTTT. It specifies CASSTGTGVSPLHF.

The count of this clone is one. V and J are TRBV6-2 or TRBV6-3 and TRBJ2-7; a possible D gene is TRBD1 (6 bases). Germline values: CDR1 MNHEY, CDR2 SVGEGT. The CDR3 contains 15 residues. The V gene lost 4 bases and the J gene lost 3 bases, with 16 bases spanning the gap. The CDR3 region has the DNA TGTGCCAGCAGTTCTACACAGGGTTCTGGCTACGAGCAGTACTTC. Translated, it gives CASSSTQGSGYEQYF.

This clone was seen only a few times. The rearrangement uses TRBV24-1 and TRBJ1-2, with D hard to call. The CDR3 totals 14 residues. Trimming cost V 5 bases and J 2 bases, with 11 bases left between them. The germline CDR1 and CDR2 sequences are KGHDR and SFDVKD. CDR3 protein: CATSAGGRNYGYTF. The CDR3, as DNA: TGTGCCACCAGTGCCGGAGGGCGGAACTATGGCTACACCTTC.

The rearrangement uses TRBV11-2 and TRBJ2-7; weak D call: TRBD1 (6 bases). CDR1 SGHAT and CDR2 FQNNGV come from the germline V gene. This CDR3 has 14 residues. Trimming shortened V by 5 bases and J by 6 bases, and 17 bases separated the two germline ends. DNA of the CDR3: TGTGCCAGCAGCACGACAGGAGGAGTTATCGAGCAGTACTTC. Translating gives CASSTTGGVIEQYF.

The chain carries TRBV5-6 and TRBJ1-1, with D perhaps TRBD1 (6 bases). The CDR3 consists of 16 residues. The germline V and J ends were trimmed by 7 bases and 5 bases, with 24 bases remaining between them. From germline, CDR1 is SGHDT and CDR2 YYEEEE. CDR3 DNA: TGTGCCAGCGGTCAGGGGTTAAGCCTCCATGGGACTGAAGCTTTCTTT. It encodes CASGQGLSLHGTEAFF. Variable domain in full (rest from reference TRBV5-6 and TRBJ1-1): DAGVTQSPTHLIKTRGQQVTLRCSPKSGHDTVSWYQQALGQGPQFIFQYYEEEERQRGNFPDRFSGHQFPNYSSELNVNALLLGDSALYLCASGQGLSLHGTEAFFGQGTRLTVV.

The chain couples TRBV4-1 to TRBJ1-2; D gene unclear. This CDR3 comprises 13 residues. Germline CDR1 reads MGHRA; CDR2 reads YSYEKL. The germline V and J ends were trimmed by 5 bases and 5 bases, with 12 bases remaining between them. The CDR3 reads CASSVAESYGYTF. The DNA of the CDR3 is TGCGCCAGCAGCGTCGCGGAGTCTTATGGCTACACCTTC.

The chain links TRBV29-1 to TRBJ2-1, with a weak D call TRBD2 (6 bases). CDR3 length equals 17 residues. The V and J ends lost 1 base and 0 bases respectively, with 16 bases between them. The V gene's germline CDR1 is SQVTM and CDR2 ANQGSEA. CDR3 in DNA: TGCAGCGTTGAAGTCCAGGGACTCAAGAGCTCCTACAATGAGCAGTTCTTC. Amino acid sequence: CSVEVQGLKSSYNEQFF.

The V gene is TRBV2, the J gene TRBJ1-3, with D unclear. This CDR3 comprises 15 residues. V gave up 2 bases and J gave up 1 base, with 9 bases separating them. Germline V lookup: CDR1 SNHLY, CDR2 FYNNEI. CDR3 amino acids: CASSETAGSGNTIYF. The CDR3 nucleotides are TGTGCCAGCAGTGAAACGGCCGGGTCTGGAAACACCATATATTTT.

CDR3 amino acids: CASSYSTVGTGGYTF. The CDR3 coding sequence is TGTGCCAGCAGTTACTCGACGGTCGGGACTGGGGGCTACACCTTC. This chain uses TRBV6-2 or TRBV6-3 with TRBJ1-2; the D gene is possibly TRBD1 (5 bases). The germline V gene has CDR1 MNHEY and CDR2 SVGEGT. This CDR3 has 15 residues. With 0 bases removed from V and 8 bases from J, the gap between germline ends came to 16 bases.

The gene calls are TRBV30 and TRBJ1-4, with a weak D call TRBD1 (5 bases). V shed 2 bases and J shed 6 bases, with 10 bases lying between them. The germline CDR1 and CDR2 sequences are GTSNPN and SVGIG (reference sequence). The CDR3 covers 13 residues. For the CDR3, the DNA is TGTGCCTGGAGTAGGGGTATGGATGAAAAACTGTTTTTT. This sequence encodes CAWSRGMDEKLFF.

This clone appeared a single time. The chain uses TRBV2 and TRBJ2-7; D perhaps matches TRBD1 (6 bases). V shed 4 bases and J shed 4 bases, with 11 bases lying between them. The germline gives CDR1 SNHLY, CDR2 FYNNEI. This CDR3 is 13 amino acids long. In DNA form, the CDR3 reads TGTGCCAGCAGTGGTGGGACACCGTACGAGCAGTACTTC. Translation gives CASSGGTPYEQYF.

The rearrangement joins TRBV6-9 to TRBJ2-7; D gene ambiguous. This CDR3 region has 15 residues. V lost 0 bases, J lost 5 bases, and 14 bases lay in between. Germline lookup yields CDR1 MNHGY and CDR2 SVAAGI. The CDR3 nucleotides read TGTGCCAGCAGTTATTCGGGTGAAGGAGAGGACGAGCAGTACTTC. Residues: CASSYSGEGEDEQYF.

The chain combines TRBV25-1 with TRBJ1-1; weak D call: TRBD1 (5 bases). This CDR3 has 14 amino acids. V shed 3 bases and J shed 10 bases, with 18 bases lying between them. CDR1 is MGHDK, CDR2 SYGVNS, per germline. DNA for the CDR3: TGTGCCAGCAGTGAGCGATCAGGGTGGGCAGGAGCTTTCTTT. Its protein is CASSERSGWAGAFF.

The chain uses TRBV3-1 (or the pseudogene TRBV3-2) and TRBJ1-1; D remains ambiguous. Trimming took 3 bases from V and 1 from J, leaving 9 bases between them. Germline CDR1 LGHDT, CDR2 YNNKEL (reference sequence). The CDR3 has 14 residues. The DNA for the CDR3 is TGTGCCAGCAGCCAGAGACTGACGAACACTGAAGCTTTCTTT. Protein product: CASSQRLTNTEAFF.

The genes are TRBV7-9 and TRBJ1-2; D is unresolved. Germline-derived CDR1 and CDR2 are SEHNR and FQNEAQ (reference sequence). The CDR3 runs to 13 residues. V lost 5 bases and J 5 bases, leaving 12 bases between the germline ends. CDR3 residues: CASSLTPRYGYTF. DNA for the CDR3: TGTGCCAGCAGCCTGACACCCCGGTATGGCTACACCTTC.

This chain connects TRBV5-1 to TRBJ1-1, with a possible D match to TRBD1 (6 bases). Trimming took 4 bases from V and 8 from J, leaving 12 bases between them. Germline-derived CDR1 and CDR2 are SGHRS and YFSETQ. The CDR3 length is 12 residues. The CDR3 DNA reads TGCGCCAGCAGCCAGGGGACCGAAGAAGCTTTCTTT. Translation gives CASSQGTEEAFF.

V usage is TRBV7-3 and J usage is TRBJ2-2; a possible D gene is TRBD1 (5 bases). CDR1 SGHTA and CDR2 FQGTGA come from the germline V gene. V was pared by 5 bases and J by 6 bases, with 22 bases between. The CDR3 extends over 17 amino acids. DNA of the CDR3: TGTGCCAGCAGCCCTAAGGGGCCAGTCCAGTTTCCCGGGGAGCTGTTTTTT. Amino acid sequence: CASSPKGPVQFPGELFF.

This chain joins TRBV24-1 and TRBJ2-5; possibly TRBD2 for D (5 bases). This CDR3 spans 17 amino acids. CDR1 is KGHDR and CDR2 is SFDVKD in the germline V gene. The ends were cut back, 3 bases at V and 2 bases at J, with 18 bases in the middle. As DNA, the CDR3 is TGTGCCACCAGTGATCCCACCCCCCGGGGTCAGCAAGAGACCCAGTACTTC. Its translation is CATSDPTPRGQQETQYF.

The genes are TRBV19 and TRBJ1-4; TRBD1 might be the D (6 bases). CDR1 and CDR2 (germline): LNHDA, SQIVND (reference sequence). CDR3 length: 15 amino acids. V lost 0 bases, J lost 7 bases, and 12 bases lay in between. CDR3 loop: CASSIDTGRGEKLFF. The CDR3 DNA reads as TGTGCCAGTAGTATAGATACAGGGAGGGGTGAAAAACTGTTTTTT.

The V gene is TRBV13, the J gene TRBJ1-6; possible D gene TRBD1, 5 bases. The CDR3 contains 16 residues. The V gene's germline CDR1 is PRHDT and CDR2 FYEKMQ (reference sequence). V was trimmed by 1 base and J by 0 bases, leaving 7 bases between them. In DNA form, the CDR3 reads TGTGCCAGCAGCTTAGAAAGGGGCTCCTATAATTCACCCCTCCACTTT. Amino acid sequence: CASSLERGSYNSPLHF.

The chain combines TRBV10-3 with TRBJ1-1, with D possibly TRBD1 on 6 matching bases. This CDR3 is 13 amino acids long. Germline assignment: CDR1 ENHRY and CDR2 SYGVKD. Trimming stripped 9 bases from V and 0 bases from J, with 11 bases between. The CDR3 loop reads CAINRELNTEAFF. In nucleotides, the CDR3 is TGTGCCATAAACAGGGAGCTGAACACTGAAGCTTTCTTT.